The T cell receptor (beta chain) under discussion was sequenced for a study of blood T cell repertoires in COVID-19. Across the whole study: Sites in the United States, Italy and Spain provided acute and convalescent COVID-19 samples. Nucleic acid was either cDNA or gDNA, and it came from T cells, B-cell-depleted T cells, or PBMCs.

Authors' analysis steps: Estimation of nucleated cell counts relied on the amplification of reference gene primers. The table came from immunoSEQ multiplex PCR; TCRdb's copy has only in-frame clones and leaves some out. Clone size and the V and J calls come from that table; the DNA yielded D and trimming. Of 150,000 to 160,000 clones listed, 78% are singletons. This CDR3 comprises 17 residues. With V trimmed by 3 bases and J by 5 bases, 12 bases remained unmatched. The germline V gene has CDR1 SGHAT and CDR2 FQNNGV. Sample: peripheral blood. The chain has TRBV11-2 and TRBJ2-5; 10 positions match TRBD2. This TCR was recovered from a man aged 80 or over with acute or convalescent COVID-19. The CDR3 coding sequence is TGTGCCAGCAGCTTGCGGGGGAGCGGGGGGGCGTCGGAGACCCAGTACTTC. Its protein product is CASSLRGSGGASETQYF.